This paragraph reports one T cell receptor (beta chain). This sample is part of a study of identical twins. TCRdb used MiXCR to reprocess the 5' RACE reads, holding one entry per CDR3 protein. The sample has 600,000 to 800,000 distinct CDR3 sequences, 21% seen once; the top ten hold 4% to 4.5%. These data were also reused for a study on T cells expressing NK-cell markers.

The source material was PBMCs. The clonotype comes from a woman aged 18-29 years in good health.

The CDR3 DNA is TGTGCCAGCAGCTCAGGAGTAAGCTATGGCTACACCTTC. It is translated as CASSSGVSYGYTF. The J gene is TRBJ1-2, the V gene TRBV7-2; D gene uncertain. Germline V gene lookup returns CDR1 SGHTA and CDR2 FQGNSA. The CDR3 loop spans 13 amino acids. Deletions cut 4 bases from V and 4 bases from J, with 10 bases between. The variable domain in full, completed from reference TRBV7-2 and TRBJ1-2, reads GAGVSQSPSNKVTEKGKDVELRCDPISGHTALYWYRQSLGQGLEFLIYFQGNSAPDKSGLPSDRFSAERTGGSVSTLTIQRTQQEDSAVYLCASSSGVSYGYTFGSGTRLTVV.